Listed below are T cell receptor beta chains from one sample, sequenced in a study of cytomegalovirus exposure and HLA in healthy donors. The method was immunoSEQ multiplex PCR; TCRdb's version includes in-frame clones alone and lacks a portion of them. This table has 160,000 or so clones, roughly 80% appearing once. What was sequenced was PBMCs. All receptors derive from a woman aged 45-59 years in good health and CMV-seronegative. The CDR3 runs from the conserved cysteine through the conserved F or W. Each record gives: V gene, CDR3 length, J gene, CDR3 protein.

V: TRBV4-3
length: 12
J: TRBJ2-5
CDR3: CASSPPSETQYF

V: TRBV27
length: 14
J: TRBJ1-5
CDR3: CASSGIYSNQPQHF

V: TRBV7-9
length: 16
J: TRBJ2-7
CDR3: CASSSRDRGFTYEQYF

V: TRBV5-6
length: 14
J: TRBJ1-1
CDR3: CASSLAGGSAEAFF

V: TRBV18
length: 13
J: TRBJ1-1
CDR3: CASSPYSGDEAFF

V: TRBV28
length: 16
J: TRBJ2-6
CDR3: CASSIQGGSGANVLTF

V: TRBV9
length: 15
J: TRBJ2-7
CDR3: CASSALAGGVYEQYF

V: TRBV5-5
length: 14
J: TRBJ1-2
CDR3: CASSDIGQAYGYTF

V: TRBV4-3
length: 16
J: TRBJ2-1
CDR3: CASSQGLAGDYNEQFF

V: TRBV7-2
length: 12
J: TRBJ2-7
CDR3: CASSLSFYEQYF

V: TRBV9
length: 14
J: TRBJ2-7
CDR3: CASSTGTEAYEQYF